The 23 T cell receptor beta chains below all came from one sample that was sequenced in a study of cytomegalovirus exposure and HLA in healthy donors. It was with 60 Vbeta and 13 Jbeta primers that the PCR ran. The method was immunoSEQ multiplex PCR; TCRdb's version includes in-frame clones alone and lacks a portion of them. The table has tens of thousands of clones, roughly 44% seen once. Material: PBMCs. The source of these receptors is a woman aged 45 to 65 in good health and CMV-seronegative.

This clone has only a few counts. The CDR3 DNA reads as TGTGCCAGCAGGGCGACAGATGGAAACACCATATATTTT. Translating gives CASRATDGNTIYF. The chain couples TRBV28 to TRBJ1-3; D perhaps matches TRBD1 (5 bases). V lost 6 bases and J lost 3, with 9 bases in between. There are 13 residues in the CDR3. From germline, CDR1 is MDHEN and CDR2 SYDVKM.

The chain carries TRBV4-1 and TRBJ1-4, with TRBD1 identical over 10 bases. This CDR3 is built from 19 residues. Germline CDR1 reads MGHRA; CDR2 reads YSYEKL. The junction had 10 bases not matched to a gene; V was cut back by 0 bases and J by 3 bases. CDR3 coding DNA: TGCGCCAGCAGCCAAGACGACAGGGGGCAGCTCAGCCCTAATGAAAAACTGTTTTTT. Its protein product is CASSQDDRGQLSPNEKLFF.

This clone was detected only a few times. J is TRBJ2-7 and V is TRBV12-5; 12 bases match TRBD2. This CDR3 is 18 amino acids long. Looked up from germline, CDR1 is LGHNT and CDR2 is FRNRAP. J was trimmed by 7 bases and V by 0 bases; bases with no gene match: 13. This CDR3 reads CASGLVGWLAGGLGEQYF. DNA for the CDR3: TGTGCTAGTGGTTTGGTAGGGTGGCTAGCGGGGGGGCTAGGAGAGCAGTACTTC.

This rearrangement joins TRBV30 to TRBJ1-4; possible D gene TRBD1, 5 bases. This CDR3 region has 13 residues. The germline V gene encodes CDR1 GTSNPN and CDR2 SVGIG (reference sequence). The V end was cut by 3 bases, the J end by 4 bases, with 9 bases between. CDR3 region: CAWSRQGNEKLFF. CDR3 sequence (DNA): TGTGCCTGGAGCAGGCAGGGTAATGAAAAACTGTTTTTT.

V and J are TRBV6-6 and TRBJ2-3, with 10 bases lining up with TRBD1. CDR3 length equals 14 residues. Germline-derived CDR1 and CDR2 are MNHNY and SVGAGI (reference sequence). V shed 8 bases, J shed 9 bases, and the junction held 11 bases outside the gene matches. This CDR3 is CASRLHGQGGTQYF. For the CDR3, the DNA is TGTGCCAGCCGACTCCACGGACAGGGGGGGACGCAGTATTTT.

This clone was found a few times. V and J are TRBV21-1 and TRBJ2-7; TRBD1 was called by the table and not checked on the DNA. TRBV21-1 is a pseudogene segment. The CDR3 sequence is 15 residues long. CDR3 DNA: TGTGCCAGCAAATACCCGGTTCCTACAGGGTCCGAGCAGTACTTC. Its protein product is CASKYPVPTGSEQYF.

In this sample, this clone turned up a few times. This chain uses TRBV4-1 with TRBJ2-7, with no clear D. Trimming stripped 1 base from V and 3 bases from J, with 13 bases between. The CDR3 contains 15 residues. Germline V gene lookup returns CDR1 MGHRA and CDR2 YSYEKL. The CDR3: CASSQASSMGYEQYF. In nucleotides, the CDR3 is TGCGCCAGCAGCCAAGCCTCTAGTATGGGCTACGAGCAGTACTTC.

The chain is built from TRBV14 and TRBJ1-1; the D is unclear. The length of the CDR3 is 14 residues. Deletions cut 3 bases from V and 4 bases from J, with 12 bases between. Germline V CDR1 and CDR2: SGHDN, FVKESK. CDR3 sequence reads: CASSQLAWSTEAFF. CDR3 bases: TGTGCCAGCAGCCAGCTAGCGTGGAGCACTGAAGCTTTCTTT.

The chain employs TRBV19 and TRBJ2-7; possibly TRBD2 for D (6 bases). V was shortened by 6 bases and J by 2 bases, with 17 bases between the two germline ends. The germline V gene has CDR1 LNHDA and CDR2 SQIVND (reference sequence). The CDR3 is 15 amino acids. CDR3 loop: CASRIRGLSTYEQYF. The CDR3 bases are TGTGCCAGTAGGATAAGGGGACTCTCCACCTACGAGCAGTACTTC.

The chain couples TRBV14 to TRBJ1-1; D unresolved. The CDR3 is made up of 15 amino acids. Trimming took 1 base from V and 4 from J, leaving 13 bases between them. Germline V lookup: CDR1 SGHDN, CDR2 FVKESK. CDR3 region: CASSQASGLSTEAFF. In DNA form, the CDR3 reads TGTGCCAGCAGCCAAGCCTCGGGGTTAAGCACTGAAGCTTTCTTT. Complete variable domain (other parts from reference TRBV14 and TRBJ1-1): EAGVTQFPSHSVIEKGQTVTLRCDPISGHDNLYWYRRVMGKEIKFLLHFVKESKQDESGMPNNRFLAERTGGTYSTLKVQPAELEDSGVYFCASSQASGLSTEAFFGQGTRLTVV.

This clone has just a few counts. The V call is TRBV15, the J call TRBJ2-2; TRBD2 is a possible D gene (5 bases). The V gene lost 7 bases and the J gene lost 4 bases, with 16 bases spanning the gap. This CDR3 is 15 amino acids long. Germline loops: CDR1 LNHNV, CDR2 YYDKDF (reference sequence). The CDR3 is CATTRGGRSTGELFF. In nucleotides, the CDR3 is TGTGCCACCACCCGAGGAGGTCGTAGCACCGGGGAGCTGTTTTTT.

This clone was detected only once. The V call is TRBV10-1, the J call TRBJ2-3; the D gene is possibly TRBD2 (5 bases). CDR1 is WNHNN, CDR2 SYGVQD, per germline (reference sequence). The CDR3 is 15 residues long. Trimming shortened V by 0 bases and J by 6 bases, and 13 bases separated the two germline ends. The CDR3 nucleotides are TGCGCCAGCAGTGAGTCCGGACTTACTTCCGATACGCAGTATTTT. Translated, it gives CASSESGLTSDTQYF.

The chain is built from TRBV10-1 and TRBJ2-1; TRBD2 matches at 9 bases. CDR1 and CDR2 (germline): WNHNN, SYGVQD (reference sequence). This CDR3 is built from 17 residues. V was pared by 6 bases and J by 8 bases, with 17 bases of the junction left unmatched. This CDR3 is CASSQGRSAGGQYEQFF. The CDR3 nucleotides read TGCGCCAGCAGCCAAGGAAGGTCAGCGGGGGGCCAGTATGAGCAGTTCTTC.

This clone was observed a handful of times. The rearrangement links TRBV4-1 to TRBJ1-1; no clear D gene. This CDR3 contains 16 residues. The V end was cut by 2 bases, the J end by 3 bases, with 16 bases between. Germline V gene lookup returns CDR1 MGHRA and CDR2 YSYEKL. The CDR3 is CASSQNYPRRYTEAFF. The CDR3, as DNA: TGCGCCAGCAGCCAAAATTACCCGAGAAGATACACTGAAGCTTTCTTT.

The chain couples TRBV5-4 to TRBJ2-2; 11 nucleotides line up with TRBD1. CDR3 length: 16 amino acids. Germline lookup yields CDR1 SGHNT and CDR2 YYREEE (reference sequence). Unmatched junction bases numbered 5, after V lost 2 bases and J lost 5 bases. The CDR3 spells CASSFGQGALTGELFF. As DNA, the CDR3 is TGTGCCAGCAGCTTCGGACAGGGGGCGCTGACCGGGGAGCTGTTTTTT.

The rearrangement links TRBV30 to TRBJ1-2; 7 bases fit TRBD1. V lost 4 bases to trimming and J lost 3 bases; unmatched junction nucleotides: 2. The CDR3 consists of 12 residues. CDR1 GTSNPN and CDR2 SVGIG come from the germline V gene (reference sequence). The CDR3 loop is CAWTGGDYGYTF. The CDR3 DNA reads TGTGCCTGGACAGGGGGTGACTATGGCTACACCTTC.

This chain connects TRBV2 to TRBJ1-2, with D tentatively TRBD1 (6 bases). V was cut by 10 bases and J by 3 bases, with 15 bases left in between. Germline V gene data show CDR1 as SNHLY and CDR2 as FYNNEI. This CDR3 has 13 amino acids. Written as DNA, the CDR3 is TGTGCCAACAGCCTAGGACAGTACTATGGCTACACCTTC. Encoded protein: CANSLGQYYGYTF. The complete variable domain, with remaining parts taken from reference TRBV2 and TRBJ1-2, reads EPEVTQTPSHQVTQMGQEVILRCVPISNHLYFYWYRQILGQKVEFLVSFYNNEISEKSEIFDDQFSVERPDGSNFTLKIRSTKLEDSAMYFCANSLGQYYGYTFGSGTRLTVV.

In its sample, this clone was seen a few times. CDR3 protein: CASSLSWISGDEKLFF. CDR3 coding DNA: TGTGCCAGCAGTTTATCGTGGATCTCAGGGGACGAAAAACTGTTTTTT. The chain combines TRBV27 with TRBJ1-4; maybe TRBD1 (6 bases). V was trimmed by 0 bases and J by 8 bases, leaving 16 bases between them. The germline V gene encodes CDR1 MNHEY and CDR2 SMNVEV (reference sequence). The CDR3 is 16 amino acids.

V gene TRBV29-1 combines with J gene TRBJ1-5; no firm D call. Trimming took 8 bases from V and 6 from J, leaving 23 bases between them. The CDR3 totals 15 residues. Germline values: CDR1 SQVTM, CDR2 ANQGSEA. CDR3 nucleotide sequence: TGCAGCTTTCGTCCTCCCGGAGGGTGCACTCAGCCCCAGCATTTT. Translating it yields CSFRPPGGCTQPQHF.

This clone came up once. The chain carries TRBV7-2 and TRBJ1-5; 8 nucleotides line up with TRBD1. The CDR3 consists of 14 residues. CDR1 and CDR2 (germline): SGHTA, FQGNSA. Trimming removed 5 bases from V and 4 bases from J; junction bases left unmatched: 4. The CDR3 spells CASSTTGANQPQHF. In DNA, the CDR3 is TGTGCCAGCAGCACGACAGGGGCTAATCAGCCCCAGCATTTT.

The gene calls are TRBV11-2 and TRBJ2-3, with TRBD2 identical over 8 bases. The CDR3 spans 14 residues. Per the germline V gene, CDR1 is SGHAT and CDR2 is FQNNGV. The junction had 9 bases not matched to a gene; V was cut back by 7 bases and J by 6 bases. The CDR3 coding sequence is TGTGCCAGCAAGGAGCGGGAGCTCCGGGATACGCAGTATTTT. It translates to CASKERELRDTQYF.

The chain joins TRBV5-5 to TRBJ2-2, with 8 bases matching TRBD1. CDR1 and CDR2 (germline): SGHKS, YYEKEE (reference sequence). Unmatched junction bases numbered 8, after V lost 5 bases and J lost 2 bases. This CDR3 is 16 amino acids long. This CDR3 reads CASRLTGEINTGELFF. The CDR3 coding sequence is TGTGCCAGCAGGCTGACAGGGGAAATTAACACCGGGGAGCTGTTTTTT. The full variable domain, rest sourced from reference TRBV5-5 and TRBJ2-2, is DAGVTQSPTHLIKTRGQQVTLRCSPISGHKSVSWYQQVLGQGPQFIFQYYEKEERGRGNFPDRFSARQFPNYSSELNVNALLLGDSALYLCASRLTGEINTGELFFGEGSRLTVL.

This clone appeared a few times. This chain connects TRBV15 to TRBJ1-4, with a possible D match to TRBD1 (5 bases). V dropped 1 base and J dropped 6 bases, with 21 bases sitting between them. The CDR3 spans 18 residues. The germline gives CDR1 LNHNV, CDR2 YYDKDF (reference sequence). The CDR3 reads CATSRALFLAGEDEKLFF. CDR3 DNA sequence: TGTGCCACCAGCAGAGCCCTCTTTCTCGCGGGGGAAGATGAAAAACTGTTTTTT. Together with reference TRBV15 and TRBJ1-4, the CDR3 gives the full variable domain: DAMVIQNPRYQVTQFGKPVTLSCSQTLNHNVMYWYQQKSSQAPKLLFHYYDKDFNNEADTPDNFQSRRPNTSFCFLDIRSPGLGDTAMYLCATSRALFLAGEDEKLFFGSGTQLSVL.